This T cell receptor beta chain was captured in a study of blood T cell repertoires in COVID-19. The CDR3 has 16 amino acids. Sequencing used immunoSEQ multiplex PCR; TCRdb keeps in-frame clones, though not all of them. The table has a few hundred thousand clones, 80% to 90% seen once; the top ten hold 0.7% to 0.85%. What was sequenced was peripheral blood. This rearrangement joins TRBV21-1 to TRBJ2-2; TRBD2 is the table's D call, not checked against the DNA. TRBV21-1 is tagged as a pseudogene. The clonotype comes from a man aged 18 to 29 with COVID-19, enrolled during active disease. The CDR3 sequence: CASSNKRVRGTGELFF. The DNA for the CDR3 is TGTGCCAGCAGCAATAAGCGGGTTCGGGGCACCGGGGAGCTGTTTTTT.